This TCR beta chain was obtained from a study of control samples from healthy donors and cancer patients (dated by TCRdb to the early 2020s). In the case of this clone: Its antigen specificity is not known. The input lacks base qualities; no much larger clone sits a single base away. This specimen includes other DNA sequences encoding the same CDR3.

Preparation of the library involved the immunoSEQ multiplex PCR assay. The table comes from immuneACCESS by way of TCRdb, which keeps in-frame sequences with V and J called. Part of the clones is missing from these tables; in studies checked, under half for an unresolved V gene and the rest for unknown reasons. The sample contains tens of thousands of clones, over 85% of them found a single time. The top ten clonotypes cover roughly 1.3% of the sample. Its CDR3 holds 15 amino acids, cysteine through phenylalanine. Only the CDR3 region is kept as DNA, spanning 45 bases read in frame from base 1. The V end loses 0 bases and the J end loses 3 bases, and a stretch of 9 bases separates them. For CDR1 and CDR2, the germline V gene lists MGHRA and YSYEKL.

Sequencing input: PBMCs. The chain is encoded by TRBV4-1 joined to TRBJ1-5; TRBD1 could be the D gene, as 6 bases match. The source of this sequence is a woman between 40 and 55 years old with lung cancer. The DNA is TGCGCCAGCAGCCAAGATGGACAGTACAATCAGCCCCAGCATTTT. Translated, it gives CASSQDGQYNQPQHF.